This entry lists 3 T cell receptor beta chains sequenced from one sample in a study of Ad26.COV2.S vaccination and SARS-CoV-2 variants. Data came from immunoSEQ multiplex PCR; TCRdb stores just in-frame clones and leaves some out. The sample shows roughly 350,000 clones, approximately 90% of them seen only once. Sample treatment: around 19 received Ad26.COV2.S at low or high dose, single or two shots; about 5 received placebo; per-sample allocation not given. Sampling was performed 63 days after the first vaccine or placebo injection. Material: peripheral blood, obtained in a trial of Ad26.COV2.S vaccine versus placebo. The origin of the receptors is a person between 18 and 60 years old who received the Ad26.COV2.S COVID-19 vaccine or a placebo.

The chain recombines TRBV29-1 with TRBJ2-1; D call uncertain. Trimming shortened V by 0 bases and J by 2 bases, and 8 bases separated the two germline ends. CDR1 is SQVTM and CDR2 is ANQGSEA in the germline V gene. CDR3 length equals 14 residues. The CDR3 is CSVEEAVAYNEQFF. DNA of the CDR3: TGCAGCGTTGAAGAGGCAGTGGCCTACAATGAGCAGTTCTTC.

The rearrangement uses TRBV2 and TRBJ2-1, with 11 nucleotides matching TRBD2. The CDR3 contains 16 residues. The ends lost 4 bases at V and 10 bases at J; junction bases unmatched: 12. CDR1 is SNHLY, CDR2 FYNNEI, per germline. CDR3 protein: CASSGPIAGGHYEQFF. The CDR3 bases are TGTGCCAGCAGTGGCCCAATAGCGGGAGGGCACTACGAGCAGTTCTTC.

The chain links TRBV7-3 to TRBJ2-3; no firm D call. The length of the CDR3 is 12 residues. V lost 2 bases, J lost 6 bases, and 6 bases lay in between. Germline CDR1 is SGHTA and CDR2 is FQGTGA. The CDR3 nucleotides read TGTGCCAGCAGCTTAGGGGTGGATACGCAGTATTTT. Its protein product is CASSLGVDTQYF.